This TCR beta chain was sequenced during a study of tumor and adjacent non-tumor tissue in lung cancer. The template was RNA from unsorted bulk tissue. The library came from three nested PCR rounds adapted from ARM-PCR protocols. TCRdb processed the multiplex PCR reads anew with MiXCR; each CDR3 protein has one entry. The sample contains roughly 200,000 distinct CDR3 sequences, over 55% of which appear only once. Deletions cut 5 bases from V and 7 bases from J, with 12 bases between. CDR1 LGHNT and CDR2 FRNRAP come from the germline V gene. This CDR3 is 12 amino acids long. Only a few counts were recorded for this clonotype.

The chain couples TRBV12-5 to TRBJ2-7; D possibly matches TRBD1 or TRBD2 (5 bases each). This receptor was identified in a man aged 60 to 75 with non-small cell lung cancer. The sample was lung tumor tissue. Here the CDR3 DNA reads TGTGCTAGTGGTCTCCCCAGGGAGGAGCAGTACTTC. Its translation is CASGLPREEQYF.